The 21 T cell receptor beta chains below all came from one sample that was sequenced in a study of shared clonotypes between healthy human individuals. Sequenced by immunoSEQ multiplex PCR; TCRdb stores in-frame clones only, minus some. In the table there are about 2.3 million clones, 93% of which are singletons. Sequencing was performed on naive CD4+ T cells from PBMCs. The subset denotes: CD45RA+ positively selected. All receptors derive from a man aged 18 to 30 in good health. Some clones in this sample may be carry-over from other donors' samples.

The CDR3 is CASSFGVTGELFF. The CDR3 nucleotides are TGTGCCAGCAGTTTTGGAGTTACCGGGGAGCTGTTTTTT. The rearrangement uses TRBV28 and TRBJ2-2; no firm D call. Germline CDR1 is MDHEN and CDR2 is SYDVKM. The CDR3 is 13 amino acids. The germline V and J ends were trimmed by 3 bases and 5 bases, with 7 bases remaining between them.

A word on this clone: A read error may produce the germline difference seen at one junction end. J is TRBJ2-3 and V is TRBV10-1; D is possibly TRBD2 (5 bases). The CDR3 consists of 16 residues. Germline CDR1 is WNHNN and CDR2 is SYGVQD (reference sequence). CDR3 DNA sequence: TGCGCCAGAAGTGCTCCAGCGGATGGCCGCACAGATACGCAGTATTTT. Translated, it gives CARSAPADGRTDTQYF.

The chain employs TRBV6-5 and TRBJ2-7; 8 nucleotides match TRBD2. The CDR3 loop spans 14 amino acids. V was pared by 5 bases and J by 2 bases, with 5 bases of the junction left unmatched. Germline lookup yields CDR1 MNHEY and CDR2 SVGAGI. CDR3 region: CASSQLAATYEQYF. The CDR3 bases are TGTGCCAGCAGTCAACTAGCGGCGACCTACGAGCAGTACTTC.

On this clone itself: Other DNA sequences from this sample encode an identical CDR3 as well. The chain uses TRBV7-9 and TRBJ1-5; D gene ambiguous. The CDR3 contains 13 residues. V gave up 0 bases and J gave up 7 bases, with 7 bases separating them. Germline-derived CDR1 and CDR2 are SEHNR and FQNEAQ (reference sequence). The CDR3 here is CASSLAGGQPQHF. The CDR3 region has the DNA TGTGCCAGCAGCTTAGCTGGTGGGCAGCCCCAGCATTTT. The full variable domain, completed using reference TRBV7-9 and TRBJ1-5, is DTGVSQNPRHKITKRGQNVTFRCDPISEHNRLYWYRQTLGQGPEFLTYFQNEAQLEKSRLLSDRFSAERPKGSFSTLEIQRTEQGDSAMYLCASSLAGGQPQHFGDGTRLSIL.

The V gene is TRBV18, the J gene TRBJ1-4; D is possibly TRBD1 (5 bases). There are 18 residues in the CDR3. Germline CDR1 and CDR2: KGHSH and LQKENI. Trimming removed 3 bases from V and 6 bases from J, with 23 bases in between. CDR3 protein: CASSPAGSSQGRDEKLFF. DNA for the CDR3: TGTGCCAGCTCACCGGCAGGGTCATCTCAGGGAAGGGATGAAAAACTGTTTTTT. The variable domain in full, completed from reference TRBV18 and TRBJ1-4, reads NAGVMQNPRHLVRRRGQEARLRCSPMKGHSHVYWYRQLPEEGLKFMVYLQKENIIDESGMPKERFSAEFPKEGPSILRIQQVVRGDSAAYFCASSPAGSSQGRDEKLFFGSGTQLSVL.

The CDR3 spells CASSKEKRGRCTDTQYF. Here the CDR3 DNA reads TGTGCCAGCAGCAAAGAGAAGCGGGGACGGTGCACAGATACGCAGTATTTT. V gene TRBV21-1 combines with J gene TRBJ2-3; the table's TRBD2 call for D was not verified on the DNA. TRBV21-1 is a documented pseudogene. This CDR3 spans 17 amino acids.

This clone is a singleton in its sample. The rearrangement uses TRBV7-8 and TRBJ1-5; D is undetermined. The CDR3 spans 13 residues. Germline V gene sequence: CDR1 SGHVS, CDR2 FQNEAQ. Trimming left V 4 bases short and J 3 bases short, with 7 bases between. The DNA of the CDR3 is TGTGCCAGCAGCTCCCGGGACAATCAGCCCCAGCATTTT. It codes for CASSSRDNQPQHF.

The V call is TRBV9, the J call TRBJ2-7, with D tentatively TRBD1 or TRBD2 (5 bases each). The CDR3 sequence is 15 residues long. Between the trimmed V and J ends, which lost 0 bases and 6 bases, there was a span of 16 bases. Germline loops: CDR1 SGDLS, CDR2 YYNGEE. CDR3 sequence: CASSVGAELGTEQYF. The CDR3 DNA sequence: TGTGCCAGCAGCGTAGGTGCGGAGCTCGGGACCGAGCAGTACTTC.

The V call is TRBV7-2, the J call TRBJ2-5; 10 nucleotides agree with TRBD1. Trimming removed 5 bases from V and 2 bases from J; junction bases left unmatched: 5. Germline values: CDR1 SGHTA, CDR2 FQGNSA. The CDR3 spans 15 residues. The CDR3: CASSKRDRGQETQYF. CDR3 coding DNA: TGTGCCAGCAGCAAACGGGACAGGGGTCAAGAGACCCAGTACTTC.

The chain has TRBV5-1 and TRBJ1-3; unclear D gene. Germline loops: CDR1 SGHRS, CDR2 YFSETQ. This CDR3 has 14 amino acids. The ends were cut back, 5 bases at V and 0 bases at J, with 9 bases in the middle. The CDR3 bases are TGCGCCAGCAGTAGTGAGAGCTCTGGAAACACCATATATTTT. This encodes CASSSESSGNTIYF.

The rearrangement uses TRBV11-2 and TRBJ2-1, with 9 bases fitting TRBD2. Germline values: CDR1 SGHAT, CDR2 FQNNGV. This CDR3 region has 17 residues. Unmatched junction bases numbered 9, after V lost 6 bases and J lost 0 bases. The CDR3 region is CASRSGGSGSSYNEQFF. The DNA of the CDR3 is TGTGCCAGCAGATCAGGGGGTAGCGGGAGCTCCTACAATGAGCAGTTCTTC.

The table lists this clone with a count of one. Its ends do not fully match the called genes, so a read error is possible. The genes are TRBV29-1 and TRBJ2-2; TRBD2 might be the D (5 bases). Per the germline V gene, CDR1 is SQVTM and CDR2 is ANQGSEA. There are 16 residues in the CDR3. CDR3 loop: CSVAFRRIANTGELSF. The DNA of the CDR3 is TGCAGCGTCGCCTTTCGGCGGATAGCGAACACCGGGGAGCTGTCTTTT.

V gene TRBV19 combines with J gene TRBJ2-7, with 7 bases aligning to TRBD2. The CDR3 is made up of 15 amino acids. The germline CDR1 and CDR2 sequences are LNHDA and SQIVND (reference sequence). Trimming at V came to 7 bases and at J to 5 bases, leaving 14 bases not matched to a gene. Here the CDR3 DNA reads TGTGCCAGTACCCCTGGGGCGGGAGCTATAGACGAGCAGTACTTC. The encoded protein is CASTPGAGAIDEQYF. The entire variable domain, with the rest obtained from reference TRBV19 and TRBJ2-7, is as follows: DGGITQSPKYLFRKEGQNVTLSCEQNLNHDAMYWYRQDPGQGLRLIYYSQIVNDFQKGDIAEGYSVSREKKESFPLTVTSAQKNPTAFYLCASTPGAGAIDEQYFGPGTRLTVT.

This rearrangement joins TRBV19 to TRBJ1-1; D is undetermined. Trimming removed 0 bases from V and 11 bases from J, with 7 bases in between. This CDR3 is 11 amino acids long. CDR1 is LNHDA and CDR2 is SQIVND in the germline V gene (reference sequence). The CDR3 nucleotides are TGTGCCAGTAGTATAGAAAGGTCGGCTTTCTTT. Its translation is CASSIERSAFF.

V is TRBV19 and J is TRBJ2-7, with D hard to call. V was pared by 3 bases and J by 3 bases, with 12 bases between. The CDR3 loop spans 14 amino acids. In germline, CDR1 is LNHDA, CDR2 SQIVND (reference sequence). The CDR3 DNA reads as TGTGCCAGTAGTATCTACAGTGGCGACTACGAGCAGTACTTC. Encoded protein: CASSIYSGDYEQYF.

Comments on this clone: This CDR3 is also generated by other DNA sequences in the sample. The genes are TRBV20-1 and TRBJ2-7; D is unclear. Germline V gene data show CDR1 as DFQATT and CDR2 as SNEGSKA (reference sequence). CDR3 length: 11 amino acids. Trimming shortened V by 3 bases and J by 7 bases, and 10 bases separated the two germline ends. For the CDR3, the DNA is TGCAGTGCTAGGACCCTCGGAGAGCAGTACTTC. Protein: CSARTLGEQYF.

This sequence joins TRBV5-1 and TRBJ1-4; D remains unclear. With 5 bases removed from V and 5 bases from J, the gap between germline ends came to 13 bases. The CDR3 consists of 14 residues. Germline values: CDR1 SGHRS, CDR2 YFSETQ. The CDR3 spells CASRDASLNEKLFF. The DNA of the CDR3 is TGCGCCAGCAGAGACGCGAGCCTCAATGAAAAACTGTTTTTT. Complete variable domain (other parts from reference TRBV5-1 and TRBJ1-4): KAGVTQTPRYLIKTRGQQVTLSCSPISGHRSVSWYQQTPGQGLQFLFEYFSETQRNKGNFPGRFSGRQFSNSRSEMNVSTLELGDSALYLCASRDASLNEKLFFGSGTQLSVL.

The rearrangement uses TRBV7-9 and TRBJ2-7; perhaps TRBD2 as D (5 bases). Trimming cost V 3 bases and J 0 bases, with 9 bases left between them. CDR3 size: 14 residues. Germline loops: CDR1 SEHNR, CDR2 FQNEAQ (reference sequence). CDR3 DNA sequence: TGTGCCAGCAGCTTTCAGCGGTTCTCCTACGAGCAGTACTTC. Amino acid sequence: CASSFQRFSYEQYF. Full variable domain (rest looked up from reference TRBV7-9 and TRBJ2-7): DTGVSQNPRHKITKRGQNVTFRCDPISEHNRLYWYRQTLGQGPEFLTYFQNEAQLEKSRLLSDRFSAERPKGSFSTLEIQRTEQGDSAMYLCASSFQRFSYEQYFGPGTRLTVT.

In the case of this clone: At the DNA level, this CDR3 is encoded by other sequences in the same sample as well. The chain combines TRBV5-1 with TRBJ2-2; D remains unclear. Trimming removed 0 bases from V and 0 bases from J, with 6 bases in between. The CDR3 loop spans 15 amino acids. Germline CDR1 and CDR2: SGHRS and YFSETQ. CDR3 sequence (DNA): TGCGCCAGCAGCTTGGTGCAGGCGAACACCGGGGAGCTGTTTTTT. This codes for CASSLVQANTGELFF.

In DNA, the CDR3 is TGTGCCAGCAGCCCTAGTAGGACAGGGAACGAGCAGTACTTC. This translates into CASSPSRTGNEQYF. The chain has TRBV11-2 and TRBJ2-7; 8 bases map to TRBD1. With 5 bases clipped from V and 5 bases from J, the junction kept 8 bases outside the gene matches. The CDR3 spans 14 residues. Per the germline V gene, CDR1 is SGHAT and CDR2 is FQNNGV. Combining the CDR3 with reference TRBV11-2 and TRBJ2-7 gives the whole variable domain EAGVAQSPRYKIIEKRQSVAFWCNPISGHATLYWYQQILGQGPKLLIQFQNNGVVDDSQLPKDRFSAERLKGVDSTLKIQPAKLEDSAVYLCASSPSRTGNEQYFGPGTRLTVT.

The V gene is TRBV6-5, the J gene TRBJ1-1, with TRBD1 matching 11 bases. Germline CDR1 and CDR2: MNHEY and SVGAGI. The CDR3 consists of 15 residues. V trimming: 5 bases; J trimming: 3 bases; junction bases outside the gene matches: 5. The CDR3 DNA follows: TGTGCCAGCAGTGGGGACAGGGGGGCGGACACTGAAGCTTTCTTT. Protein: CASSGDRGADTEAFF.